These 20 T cell receptor beta chains came from one sample sequenced in a study of molecular identifiers for immune sequencing clone quantification (dated by TCRdb to 2017 to 2018). The library came from PCR. Data came from a NextSeq 500. The public reads were reanalyzed by TCRdb: fastp trimming at Q25, MiXCR alignment, in-frame beta chains only. For every CDR3 protein sequence, its rows merge into one entry that carries the most common genes and DNA. The sample contains a few hundred thousand distinct CDR3 sequences, roughly a quarter of them found a single time. The ten largest clonotypes hold about 0.7% of the sample. Sequences were obtained from naive CD8+ T cells from blood, with Jurkat cell RNA spiked in. Per the publication, the cell subset or site label means: FACS-sorted CD8+CD4-CCR7+CD45RA+ naive T cells. Every receptor here comes from a human donor in good health. Some libraries in this study had Jurkat cell RNA spiked in.

This clonotype was counted at least ten times. This chain uses TRBV6-2 or TRBV6-3 with TRBJ1-1; no firm D call. Germline CDR1 is MNHEY and CDR2 is SVGEGT. V lost 4 bases and J 2 bases, leaving 11 bases between the germline ends. The CDR3 is 14 residues long. The CDR3 DNA follows: TGTGCCAGCAGTTGGACCGATGTAAACACTGAAGCTTTCTTT. Encoded protein: CASSWTDVNTEAFF.

Turning to this clonotype: It may be a read error: a sequence one base away is much more abundant. The V and J genes are TRBV30 and TRBJ1-1; D possibly corresponds to TRBD1 (6 bases). Germline V gene sequence: CDR1 GTSNPN, CDR2 SVGIG (reference sequence). This CDR3 is 13 amino acids long. Trimming took off 2 bases at V and 9 bases at J, with 16 bases between the two ends. The CDR3 region has the DNA TGTGCCTGGAGTATAGCCAGGGGCGCTAAAGCTTTCTTT. Amino acids: CAWSIARGAKAFF.

In this sample, this clonotype turned up a few times. This sequence joins TRBV7-9 and TRBJ2-5; 8 bases line up with TRBD2. J was trimmed by 0 bases and V by 1 base; bases with no gene match: 10. CDR1 and CDR2 from the germline V gene are SEHNR and FQNEAQ (reference sequence). CDR3 size: 18 residues. CDR3 bases: TGTGCCAGCAGCTTAGATTGGGGAAATAGCGGGGACCAAGAGACCCAGTACTTC. It encodes CASSLDWGNSGDQETQYF.

This clonotype was seen ten or more times. This chain connects TRBV6-2 or TRBV6-3 to TRBJ2-7; 10 bases are a match to TRBD2. J lost 5 bases, V lost 6 bases, and 10 bases had no gene match. This CDR3 has 15 amino acids. Looked up from germline, CDR1 is MNHEY and CDR2 is SVGEGT. The CDR3: CASSPSGLAGDEQYF. CDR3 sequence (DNA): TGTGCCAGCAGCCCCTCCGGGCTAGCGGGGGACGAGCAGTACTTC.

The V and J genes are TRBV27 and TRBJ2-3, with D perhaps matching TRBD1 (6 bases). With 5 bases removed from V and 7 bases from J, the gap between germline ends came to 10 bases. Germline V lookup: CDR1 MNHEY, CDR2 SMNVEV (reference sequence). The CDR3 runs to 12 residues. The CDR3 here is CASSGQTNTQYF. In nucleotides, the CDR3 is TGTGCCAGCAGTGGACAGACAAATACGCAGTATTTT.

A few counts support this clonotype. The genes are TRBV12-3 or TRBV12-4 and TRBJ2-1; TRBD2 is a possible D gene (5 bases). This CDR3 is 12 amino acids long. Trimming shortened V by 7 bases and J by 5 bases, and 9 bases separated the two germline ends. In nucleotides, the CDR3 is TGTGCCAGCACCCCGGGGAACAATGAGCAGTTCTTC. Translating gives CASTPGNNEQFF.

On this clonotype: A much larger clonotype is one base distant, so this may be a read error. This rearrangement joins TRBV20-1 to TRBJ1-1; no definite D call. Germline values: CDR1 DFQATT, CDR2 SNEGSKA (reference sequence). This CDR3 is built from 12 residues. CDR3 protein: CSARAMNTVAFF. The CDR3 region has the DNA TGCAGTGCTAGAGCCATGAACACTGTAGCTTTCTTT.

This clonotype was counted between two and nine times. This chain joins TRBV6-1 and TRBJ2-7; TRBD1 matches at 9 bases. Trimming cost V 7 bases and J 4 bases; bases outside gene matches: 8. From germline, CDR1 is MNHNS and CDR2 SASEGT. The CDR3 totals 14 residues. The CDR3 DNA is TGTGCCAGCACCCTTCGGGGACAGGGATACGAGCAGTACTTC. Its translation is CASTLRGQGYEQYF.

The table lists this clonotype with a few counts. V usage is TRBV24-1 and J usage is TRBJ1-1; 11 bases are shared with TRBD1. Germline CDR1 KGHDR, CDR2 SFDVKD. Trimming took 5 bases from V and 5 from J; bases not matched to a gene: 9. This CDR3 is built from 16 residues. CDR3: CATSASGQGAKTEAFF. The DNA of the CDR3 is TGTGCCACCAGTGCAAGCGGACAGGGGGCCAAAACTGAAGCTTTCTTT.

The table lists this clonotype with a few counts. The J gene is TRBJ2-5, the V gene TRBV12-3 or TRBV12-4; tentatively, D is TRBD2 (6 bases). Trimming cost V 7 bases and J 5 bases, with 17 bases left between them. The CDR3 runs 14 residues. The CDR3 reads CASKIPGVGETQYF. The CDR3 DNA reads TGTGCCAGCAAAATTCCGGGGGTTGGTGAGACCCAGTACTTC.

A few counts support this clonotype. One base away lies a much larger clone, so this may be a sequencing read error. The chain is built from TRBV29-1 and TRBJ2-3; D not resolved. The CDR3 contains 10 residues. Trimming stripped 6 bases from V and 6 bases from J, with 7 bases between. Per the germline V gene, CDR1 is SQVTM and CDR2 is ANQGSEA. The CDR3 protein is CSVCADTQYF. CDR3 in DNA: TGCAGCGTCTGTGCGGATACGCAGTATTTT.

The gene calls are TRBV7-8 and TRBJ2-1, with a possible D match to TRBD2 (7 bases). The CDR3 is 16 amino acids. CDR1 SGHVS and CDR2 FQNEAQ come from the germline V gene. V gave up 1 base and J gave up 7 bases, with 17 bases separating them. The DNA for the CDR3 is TGTGCCAGCAGCTTAGGGAGGAGGGGGGGCTCGAATGAGCAGTTCTTC. Residues: CASSLGRRGGSNEQFF.

This clonotype was found many times. The V call is TRBV9, the J call TRBJ1-5, with TRBD1 as a possible D gene (5 bases). The V gene's germline CDR1 is SGDLS and CDR2 YYNGEE. The CDR3 is 15 amino acids. Trimming cost V 4 bases and J 0 bases, with 11 bases left between them. CDR3 sequence: CASSRTGGSNQPQHF. In DNA form, the CDR3 reads TGTGCCAGCAGCCGTACAGGCGGTAGCAATCAGCCCCAGCATTTT.

Ten or more counts support this clonotype. This chain joins TRBV12-3 or TRBV12-4 and TRBJ2-1, with a weak D call TRBD1 (6 bases). CDR3 size: 15 residues. Trimming stripped 6 bases from V and 3 bases from J, with 15 bases between. CDR3 amino acids: CASSPEQGRYNEQFF. In DNA, the CDR3 is TGTGCCAGCAGCCCCGAACAGGGACGCTACAATGAGCAGTTCTTC.

This clonotype was counted many times. The V and J genes are TRBV12-3 or TRBV12-4 and TRBJ1-6, with TRBD1 as a possible D gene (6 bases). The V end was cut by 6 bases, the J end by 15 bases, with 18 bases between. CDR3 length: 13 residues. This chain's CDR3 is CASRPELTGLLHF. The DNA for the CDR3 is TGTGCCAGCAGGCCCGAACTCACAGGGCTCCTCCACTTT.

The table lists this clonotype with a few counts. V gene TRBV9 combines with J gene TRBJ2-3, with D possibly TRBD1 on 6 matching bases. Between the trimmed V and J ends, which lost 0 bases and 6 bases, there was a span of 11 bases. CDR3 length equals 14 residues. Germline V gene lookup returns CDR1 SGDLS and CDR2 YYNGEE. CDR3 nucleotide sequence: TGTGCCAGCAGCGTAGATGGGGGCTCGGATACGCAGTATTTT. Translation gives CASSVDGGSDTQYF.

This clonotype was seen a handful of times. The chain is built from TRBV11-2 and TRBJ2-3, with 10 bases aligning to TRBD2. The CDR3 has 16 residues. J was trimmed by 4 bases and V by 2 bases; bases with no gene match: 6. Per the germline V gene, CDR1 is SGHAT and CDR2 is FQNNGV. CDR3 sequence reads: CASSLPSGGAPDTQYF. The CDR3 coding sequence is TGTGCCAGCAGCTTACCAAGCGGGGGGGCACCAGATACGCAGTATTTT.

This clonotype was counted at least ten times. The chain is built from TRBV29-1 and TRBJ2-5; the D is unclear. The CDR3 has 17 residues. Trimming shortened V by 1 base and J by 1 base, and 19 bases separated the two germline ends. From germline, CDR1 is SQVTM and CDR2 ANQGSEA. CDR3 residues: CSVEVRANSGPQETQYF. The CDR3 DNA follows: TGCAGCGTTGAAGTTAGAGCGAACTCCGGACCCCAAGAGACCCAGTACTTC.

The sample holds many counts of this clonotype. The V and J genes are TRBV5-1 and TRBJ1-6; D possibly corresponds to TRBD1 (5 bases). Trimming removed 4 bases from V and 2 bases from J, with 13 bases in between. Germline CDR1 is SGHRS and CDR2 is YFSETQ. The CDR3 runs 16 residues. This CDR3 reads CASSPRGDPYNSPLHF. The CDR3, as DNA: TGCGCCAGCAGCCCACGTGGGGACCCCTATAATTCACCCCTCCACTTT. Full variable domain (outside the CDR3, taken from reference TRBV5-1 and TRBJ1-6): KAGVTQTPRYLIKTRGQQVTLSCSPISGHRSVSWYQQTPGQGLQFLFEYFSETQRNKGNFPGRFSGRQFSNSRSEMNVSTLELGDSALYLCASSPRGDPYNSPLHFGNGTRLTVT.

A single count supports this clonotype. At one end the junction does not follow the germline gene, possibly because of a read error. The chain employs TRBV3-1 and TRBJ2-1, with 12 bases identical to TRBD2. CDR3 length: 16 residues. Germline V gene sequence: CDR1 LGHDT, CDR2 YNNKEL (reference sequence). CDR3 sequence reads: CASSQGRLAGDNAQFF. DNA for the CDR3: TGTGCCAGCAGCCAAGGCCGACTAGCGGGGGACAATGCGCAGTTCTTC.